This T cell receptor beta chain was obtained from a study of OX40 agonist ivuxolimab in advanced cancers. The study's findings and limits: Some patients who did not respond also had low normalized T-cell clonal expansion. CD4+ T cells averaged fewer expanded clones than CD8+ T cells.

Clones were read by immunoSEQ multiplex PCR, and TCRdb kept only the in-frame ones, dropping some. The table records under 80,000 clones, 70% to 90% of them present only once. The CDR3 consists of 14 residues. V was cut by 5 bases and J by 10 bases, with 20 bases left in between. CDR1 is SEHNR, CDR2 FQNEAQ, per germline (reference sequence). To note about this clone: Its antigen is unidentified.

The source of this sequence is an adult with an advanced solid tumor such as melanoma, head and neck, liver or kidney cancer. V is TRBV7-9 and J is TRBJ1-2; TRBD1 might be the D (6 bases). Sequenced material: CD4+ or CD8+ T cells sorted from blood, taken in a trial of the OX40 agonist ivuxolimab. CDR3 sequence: CASSLKGVTGYYTF. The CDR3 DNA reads TGTGCCAGCAGCCTCAAGGGGGTTACAGGCTACTACACCTTC.